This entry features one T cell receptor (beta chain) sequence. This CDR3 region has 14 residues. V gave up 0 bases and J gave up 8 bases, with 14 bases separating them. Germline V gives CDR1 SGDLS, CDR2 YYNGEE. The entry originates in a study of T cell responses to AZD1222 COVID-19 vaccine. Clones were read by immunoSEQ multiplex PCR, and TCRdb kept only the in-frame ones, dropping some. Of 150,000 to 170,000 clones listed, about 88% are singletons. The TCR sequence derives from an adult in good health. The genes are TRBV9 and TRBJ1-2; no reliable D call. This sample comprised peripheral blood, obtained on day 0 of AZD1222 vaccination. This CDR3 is CASSVGHPLWGYTF. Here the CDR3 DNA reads TGTGCCAGCAGCGTAGGCCATCCCCTTTGGGGCTACACCTTC.